The present T cell receptor beta chain was sequenced within a study of immune evolution from preneoplasia to lung adenocarcinoma. Across the whole study: HLA loss of heterozygosity: around 6.5% AIS, about 15% MIA, about 35% ADC, none AAH. Study-level results: Compared with EGFR-mutant or double wild-type lesions, KRAS-mutant nodules were more clonal.

Two lung cancer pathologists independently confirmed each histologic diagnosis. Nucleic acids came from premalignant or tumor cells enriched by macro-dissection. The CDR3 contains 16 residues. V was trimmed by 0 bases and J by 8 bases, leaving 20 bases between them. Germline V gene sequence: CDR1 SGHRS, CDR2 YFSETQ. Concerning this clone: Antigen unknown.

The repertoire was sequenced with immunoSEQ multiplex PCR; TCRdb's copy has only in-frame clones and lacks some. The repertoire includes about 16,000 clones, approximately 86% of them detected once, and just over 2.5% sits in the top ten. Sample: FFPE invasive lung adenocarcinoma tissue. The rearrangement joins TRBV5-1 to TRBJ1-2; D is perhaps TRBD1 (6 bases). The TCR comes from a person aged 70 to 85 with invasive lung adenocarcinoma. The CDR3 bases are TGCGCCAGCAGCTTGGCCGTCGGGACAAGTTTGGTCGGCTACACCTTC. This codes for CASSLAVGTSLVGYTF.